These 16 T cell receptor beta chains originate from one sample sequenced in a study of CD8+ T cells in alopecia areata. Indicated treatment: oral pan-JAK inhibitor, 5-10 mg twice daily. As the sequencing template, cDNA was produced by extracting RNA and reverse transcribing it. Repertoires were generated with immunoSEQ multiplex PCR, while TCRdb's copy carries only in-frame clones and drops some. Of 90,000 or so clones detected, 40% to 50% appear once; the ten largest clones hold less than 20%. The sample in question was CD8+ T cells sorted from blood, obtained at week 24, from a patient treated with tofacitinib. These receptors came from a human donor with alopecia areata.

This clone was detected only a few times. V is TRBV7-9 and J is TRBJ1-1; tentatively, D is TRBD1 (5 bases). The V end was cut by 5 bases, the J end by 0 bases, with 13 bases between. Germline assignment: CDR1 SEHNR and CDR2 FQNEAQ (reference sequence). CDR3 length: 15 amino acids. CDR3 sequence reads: CASSNSTALNTEAFF. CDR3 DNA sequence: TGTGCCAGCAGCAACTCGACAGCTTTGAACACTGAAGCTTTCTTT. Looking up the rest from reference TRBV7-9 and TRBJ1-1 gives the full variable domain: DTGVSQNPRHKITKRGQNVTFRCDPISEHNRLYWYRQTLGQGPEFLTYFQNEAQLEKSRLLSDRFSAERPKGSFSTLEIQRTEQGDSAMYLCASSNSTALNTEAFFGQGTRLTVV.

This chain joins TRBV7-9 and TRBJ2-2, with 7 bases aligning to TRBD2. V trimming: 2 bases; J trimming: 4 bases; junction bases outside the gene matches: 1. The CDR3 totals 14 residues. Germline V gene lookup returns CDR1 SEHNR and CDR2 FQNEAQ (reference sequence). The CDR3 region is CASSLSGATGELFF. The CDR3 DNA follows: TGTGCCAGCAGCTTAAGCGGGGCCACCGGGGAGCTGTTTTTT.

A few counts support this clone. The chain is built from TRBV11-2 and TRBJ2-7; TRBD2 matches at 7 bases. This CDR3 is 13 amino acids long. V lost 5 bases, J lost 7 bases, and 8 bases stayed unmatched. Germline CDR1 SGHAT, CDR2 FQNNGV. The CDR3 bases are TGTGCCAGCAGCCCCGTGGGGGGGGGAGAGCAGTACTTC. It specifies CASSPVGGGEQYF.

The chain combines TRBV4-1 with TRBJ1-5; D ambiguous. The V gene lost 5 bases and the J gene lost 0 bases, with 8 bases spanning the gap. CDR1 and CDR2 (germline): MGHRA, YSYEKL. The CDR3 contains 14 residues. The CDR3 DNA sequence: TGCGCCAGCAGCGCGGTCTATAGCAATCAGCCCCAGCATTTT. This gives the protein CASSAVYSNQPQHF.

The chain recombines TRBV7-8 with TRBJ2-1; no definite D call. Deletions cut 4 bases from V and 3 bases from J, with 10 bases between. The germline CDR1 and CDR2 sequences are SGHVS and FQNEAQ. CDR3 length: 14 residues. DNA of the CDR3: TGTGCCAGCAGCTCCTTGGGTCTCTACAATGAGCAGTTCTTC. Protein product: CASSSLGLYNEQFF.

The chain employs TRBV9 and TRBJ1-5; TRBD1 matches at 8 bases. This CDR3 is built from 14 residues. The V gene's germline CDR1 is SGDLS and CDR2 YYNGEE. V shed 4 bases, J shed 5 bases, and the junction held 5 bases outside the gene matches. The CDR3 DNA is TGTGCCAGCAGCTTGACAGGGGCAGATCAGCCCCAGCATTTT. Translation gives CASSLTGADQPQHF.

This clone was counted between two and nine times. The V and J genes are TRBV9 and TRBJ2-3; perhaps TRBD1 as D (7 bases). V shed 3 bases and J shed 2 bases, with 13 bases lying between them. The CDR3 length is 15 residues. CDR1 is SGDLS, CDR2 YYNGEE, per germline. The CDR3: CASSGGGTDTDTQYF. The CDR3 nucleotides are TGTGCCAGCAGCGGCGGAGGGACAGACACAGATACGCAGTATTTT.

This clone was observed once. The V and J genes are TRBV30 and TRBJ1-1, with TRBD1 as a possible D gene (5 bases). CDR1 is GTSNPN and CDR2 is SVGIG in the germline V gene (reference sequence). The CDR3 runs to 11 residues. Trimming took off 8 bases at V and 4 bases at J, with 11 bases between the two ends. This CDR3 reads CALDIGTEAFF. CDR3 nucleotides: TGTGCCCTGGACATAGGCACTGAAGCTTTCTTT.

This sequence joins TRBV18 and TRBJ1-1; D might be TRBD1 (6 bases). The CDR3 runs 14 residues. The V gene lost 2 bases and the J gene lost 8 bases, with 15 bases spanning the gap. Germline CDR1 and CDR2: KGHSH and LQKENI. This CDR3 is CASSPSPYREEAFF. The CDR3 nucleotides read TGTGCCAGCTCACCATCGCCGTACAGGGAAGAAGCTTTCTTT.

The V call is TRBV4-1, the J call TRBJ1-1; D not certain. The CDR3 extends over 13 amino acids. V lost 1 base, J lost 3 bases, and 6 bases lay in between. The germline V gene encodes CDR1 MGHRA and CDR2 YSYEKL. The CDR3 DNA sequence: TGCGCCAGCAGCCAAGGGCCACACACTGAAGCTTTCTTT. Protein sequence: CASSQGPHTEAFF.

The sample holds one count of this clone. CDR3 region: CASSLTAGDRASYEQYF. CDR3 DNA sequence: TGTGCCAGCAGCCTTACCGCCGGGGACAGGGCCTCCTACGAGCAGTACTTC. This sequence joins TRBV4-2 and TRBJ2-7; 9 bases agree with TRBD1. The V gene end was trimmed by 4 bases and the J gene end by 0 bases; junction bases not matched to a gene: 10. The CDR3 runs 17 residues. The germline V gene has CDR1 LGHNA and CDR2 YNFKEQ.

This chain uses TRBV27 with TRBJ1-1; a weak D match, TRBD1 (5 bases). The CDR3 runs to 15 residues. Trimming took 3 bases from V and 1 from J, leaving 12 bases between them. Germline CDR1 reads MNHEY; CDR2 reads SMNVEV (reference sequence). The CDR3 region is CASSFRGAANTEAFF. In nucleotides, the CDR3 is TGTGCCAGCAGTTTCCGTGGGGCGGCGAACACTGAAGCTTTCTTT.

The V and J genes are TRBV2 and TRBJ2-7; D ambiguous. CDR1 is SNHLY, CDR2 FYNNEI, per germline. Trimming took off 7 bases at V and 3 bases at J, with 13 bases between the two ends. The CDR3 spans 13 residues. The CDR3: CASNMRPNYEQYF. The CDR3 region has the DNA TGTGCCAGCAATATGCGTCCCAACTACGAGCAGTACTTC.

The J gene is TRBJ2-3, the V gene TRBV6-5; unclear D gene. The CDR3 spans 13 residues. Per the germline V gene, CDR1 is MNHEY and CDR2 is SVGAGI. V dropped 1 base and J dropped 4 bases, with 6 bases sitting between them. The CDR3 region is CASSYLLADTQYF. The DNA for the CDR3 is TGTGCCAGCAGTTACTTGCTCGCAGATACGCAGTATTTT.

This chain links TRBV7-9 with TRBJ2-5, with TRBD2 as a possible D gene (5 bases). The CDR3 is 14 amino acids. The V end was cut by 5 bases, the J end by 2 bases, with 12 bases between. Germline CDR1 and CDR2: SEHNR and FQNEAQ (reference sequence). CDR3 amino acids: CASSVSDKQETQYF. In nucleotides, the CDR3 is TGTGCCAGCAGCGTTAGCGATAAGCAAGAGACCCAGTACTTC.

This CDR3 reads CSVGSGELFF. The CDR3, as DNA: TGCAGCGTTGGGTCCGGGGAGCTGTTTTTT. This chain joins TRBV29-1 and TRBJ2-2; the D is unclear. The CDR3 extends over 10 amino acids. The V gene's germline CDR1 is SQVTM and CDR2 ANQGSEA. V shed 4 bases and J shed 6 bases, with 3 bases lying between them.